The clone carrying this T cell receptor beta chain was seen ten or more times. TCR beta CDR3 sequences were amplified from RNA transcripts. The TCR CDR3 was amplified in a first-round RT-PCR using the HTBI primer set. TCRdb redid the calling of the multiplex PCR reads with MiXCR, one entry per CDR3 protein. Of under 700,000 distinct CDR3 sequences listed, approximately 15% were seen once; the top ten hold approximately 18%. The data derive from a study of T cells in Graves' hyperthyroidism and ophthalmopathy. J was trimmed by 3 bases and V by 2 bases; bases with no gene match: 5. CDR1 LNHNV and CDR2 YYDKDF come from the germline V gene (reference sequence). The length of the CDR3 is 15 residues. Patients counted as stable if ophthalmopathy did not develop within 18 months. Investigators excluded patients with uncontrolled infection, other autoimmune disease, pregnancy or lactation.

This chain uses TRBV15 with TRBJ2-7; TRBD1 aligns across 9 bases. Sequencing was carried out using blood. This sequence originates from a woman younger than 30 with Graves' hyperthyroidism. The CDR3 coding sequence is TGTGCCACCAGCAGATCCGGGACAGGGTTCTACGAGCAGTACTTC. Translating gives CATSRSGTGFYEQYF.